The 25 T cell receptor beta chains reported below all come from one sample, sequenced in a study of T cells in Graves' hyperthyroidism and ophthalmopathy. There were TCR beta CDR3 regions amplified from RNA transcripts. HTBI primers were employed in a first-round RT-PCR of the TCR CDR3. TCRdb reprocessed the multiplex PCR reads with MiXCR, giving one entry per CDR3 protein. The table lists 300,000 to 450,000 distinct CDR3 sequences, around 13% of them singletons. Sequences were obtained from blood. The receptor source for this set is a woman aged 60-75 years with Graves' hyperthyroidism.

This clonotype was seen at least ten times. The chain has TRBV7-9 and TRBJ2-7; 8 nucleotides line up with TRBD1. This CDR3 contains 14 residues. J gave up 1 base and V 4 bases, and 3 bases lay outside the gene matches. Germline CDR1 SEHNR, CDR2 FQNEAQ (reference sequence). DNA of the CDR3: TGTGCCAGCAGCTCCCGGGACAGGTCCTACGAGCAGTACTTC. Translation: CASSSRDRSYEQYF.

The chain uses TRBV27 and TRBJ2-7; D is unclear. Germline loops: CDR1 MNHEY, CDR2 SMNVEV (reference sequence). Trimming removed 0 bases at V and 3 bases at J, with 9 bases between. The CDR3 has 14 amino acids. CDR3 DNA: TGTGCCAGCAGTTTATCGATGGGTGGCTACGAGCAGTACTTC. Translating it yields CASSLSMGGYEQYF.

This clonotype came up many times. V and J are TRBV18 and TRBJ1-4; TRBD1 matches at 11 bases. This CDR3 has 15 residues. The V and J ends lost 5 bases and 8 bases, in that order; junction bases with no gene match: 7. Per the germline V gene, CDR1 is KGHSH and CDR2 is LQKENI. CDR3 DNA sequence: TGTGCCAGCTCAACCGGACAGGGGGCCGGAGAAAAACTGTTTTTT. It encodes CASSTGQGAGEKLFF.

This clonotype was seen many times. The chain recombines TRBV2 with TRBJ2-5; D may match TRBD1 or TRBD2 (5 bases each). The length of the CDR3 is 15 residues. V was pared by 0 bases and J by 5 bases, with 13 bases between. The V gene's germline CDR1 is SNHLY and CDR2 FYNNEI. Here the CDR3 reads CASSEAGTGRETQYF. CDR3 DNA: TGTGCCAGCAGTGAAGCAGGGACGGGTCGGGAGACCCAGTACTTC. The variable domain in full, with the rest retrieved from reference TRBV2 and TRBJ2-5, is EPEVTQTPSHQVTQMGQEVILRCVPISNHLYFYWYRQILGQKVEFLVSFYNNEISEKSEIFDDQFSVERPDGSNFTLKIRSTKLEDSAMYFCASSEAGTGRETQYFGPGTRLLVL.

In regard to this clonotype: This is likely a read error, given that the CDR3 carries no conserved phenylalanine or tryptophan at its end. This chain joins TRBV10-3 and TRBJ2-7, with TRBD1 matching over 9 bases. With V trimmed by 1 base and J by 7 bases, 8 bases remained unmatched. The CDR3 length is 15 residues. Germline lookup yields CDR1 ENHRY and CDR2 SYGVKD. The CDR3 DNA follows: TGTGCCATCAGTGAGTATAGGACAGGGGAAGGAGAGCAGTACCTC. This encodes CAISEYRTGEGEQYL.

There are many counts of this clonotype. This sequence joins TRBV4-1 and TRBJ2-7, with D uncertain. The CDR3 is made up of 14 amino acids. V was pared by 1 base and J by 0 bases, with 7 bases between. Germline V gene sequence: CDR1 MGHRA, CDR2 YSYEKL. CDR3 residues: CASSQGAFSYEQYF. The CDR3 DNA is TGCGCCAGCAGCCAAGGGGCCTTCTCCTACGAGCAGTACTTC.

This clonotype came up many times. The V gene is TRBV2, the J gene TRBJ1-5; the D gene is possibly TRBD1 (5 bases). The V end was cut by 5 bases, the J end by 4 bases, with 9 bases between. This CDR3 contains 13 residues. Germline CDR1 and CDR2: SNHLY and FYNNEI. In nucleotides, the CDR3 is TGTGCCAGCAGTTCACAGGAGAATCAGCCCCAGCATTTT. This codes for CASSSQENQPQHF.

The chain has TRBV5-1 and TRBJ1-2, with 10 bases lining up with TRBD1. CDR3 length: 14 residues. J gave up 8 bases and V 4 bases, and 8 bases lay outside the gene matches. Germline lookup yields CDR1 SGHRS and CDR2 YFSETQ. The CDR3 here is CASSRTGQGYGYTF. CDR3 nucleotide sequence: TGCGCCAGCAGCCGTACGGGACAGGGGTACGGCTACACCTTC.

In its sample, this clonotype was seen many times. The CDR3 bases are TGCGCCAGCAGCTTGGATCCGGGAGGGGAACTATACGAGCAGTACTTC. Amino acid sequence: CASSLDPGGELYEQYF. The rearrangement links TRBV5-1 to TRBJ2-7; 8 bases line up with TRBD2. The CDR3 loop spans 16 amino acids. The junction had 9 bases not matched to a gene; V was cut back by 0 bases and J by 4 bases. Germline lookup yields CDR1 SGHRS and CDR2 YFSETQ.

The CDR3 DNA follows: TGCAGTGCTAGAGATTTTGGACTAGCGGGAGCCTACGAGCAGTACTTC. Translating it yields CSARDFGLAGAYEQYF. The rearrangement links TRBV20-1 to TRBJ2-7, with TRBD2 matching 13 bases. The CDR3 has 16 residues. CDR1 and CDR2 (germline): DFQATT, SNEGSKA (reference sequence). V trimming: 0 bases; J trimming: 2 bases; junction bases outside the gene matches: 4.

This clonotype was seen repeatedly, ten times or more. CDR3 nucleotide sequence: TGCGCCAGCAGCTGGGGACAAGGACCCGGGGAGCTGTTTTTT. It translates to CASSWGQGPGELFF. The gene calls are TRBV5-1 and TRBJ2-2, with a tentative D call TRBD1 (6 bases). This CDR3 comprises 14 residues. Germline assignment: CDR1 SGHRS and CDR2 YFSETQ. Between the trimmed V and J ends, which lost 3 bases and 6 bases, there was a span of 12 bases.

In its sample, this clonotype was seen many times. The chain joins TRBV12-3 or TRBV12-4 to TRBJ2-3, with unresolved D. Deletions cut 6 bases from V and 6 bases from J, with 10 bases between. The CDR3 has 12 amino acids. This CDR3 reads CASSTLWDTQYF. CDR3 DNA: TGTGCCAGCAGCACCCTTTGGGATACGCAGTATTTT.

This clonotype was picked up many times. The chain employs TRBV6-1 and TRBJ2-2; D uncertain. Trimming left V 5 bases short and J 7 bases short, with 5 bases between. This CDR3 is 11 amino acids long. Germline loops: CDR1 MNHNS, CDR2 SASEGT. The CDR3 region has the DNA TGTGCCAGCAGTAATGGCGGGGAGCTGTTTTTT. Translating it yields CASSNGGELFF.

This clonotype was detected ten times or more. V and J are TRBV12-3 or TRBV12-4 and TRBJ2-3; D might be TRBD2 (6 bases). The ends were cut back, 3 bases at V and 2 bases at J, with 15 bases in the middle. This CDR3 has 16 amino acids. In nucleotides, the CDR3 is TGTGCCAGCAGTTTGGGGCGGGACCCCCTCACAGATACGCAGTATTTT. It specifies CASSLGRDPLTDTQYF.

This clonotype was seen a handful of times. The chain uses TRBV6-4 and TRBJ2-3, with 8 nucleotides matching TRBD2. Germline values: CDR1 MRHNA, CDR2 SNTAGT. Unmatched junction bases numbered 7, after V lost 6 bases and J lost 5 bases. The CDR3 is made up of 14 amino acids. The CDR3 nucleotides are TGTGCCAGCAGCGAGGAGCTAGCGGGAGATACGCAGTATTTT. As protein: CASSEELAGDTQYF.

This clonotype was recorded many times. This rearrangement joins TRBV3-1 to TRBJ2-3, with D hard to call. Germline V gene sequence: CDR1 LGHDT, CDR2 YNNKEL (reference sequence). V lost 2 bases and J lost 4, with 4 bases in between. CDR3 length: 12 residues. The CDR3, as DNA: TGTGCCAGCAGCCAAAGACCAGATACGCAGTATTTT. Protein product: CASSQRPDTQYF.

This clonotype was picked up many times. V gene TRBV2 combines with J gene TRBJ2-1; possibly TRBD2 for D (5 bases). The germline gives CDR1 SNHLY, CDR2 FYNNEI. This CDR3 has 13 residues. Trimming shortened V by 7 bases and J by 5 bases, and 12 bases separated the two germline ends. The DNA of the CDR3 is TGTGCCAGCACACAGCGGATAGACAATGAGCAGTTCTTC. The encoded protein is CASTQRIDNEQFF.

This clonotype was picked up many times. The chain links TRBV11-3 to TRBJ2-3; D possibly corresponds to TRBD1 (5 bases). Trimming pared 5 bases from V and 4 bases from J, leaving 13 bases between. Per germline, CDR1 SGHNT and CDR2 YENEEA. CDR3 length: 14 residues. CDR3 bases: TGTGCCAGCAGCCCGTTATTAGGGGCAGATACGCAGTATTTT. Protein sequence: CASSPLLGADTQYF.

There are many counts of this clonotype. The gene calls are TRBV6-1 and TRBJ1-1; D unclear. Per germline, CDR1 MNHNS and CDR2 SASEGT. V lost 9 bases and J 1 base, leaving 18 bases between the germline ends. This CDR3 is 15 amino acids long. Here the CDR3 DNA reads TGTGCCAGTAACAAGGGCGTCGATCCGAACACTGAAGCTTTCTTT. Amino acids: CASNKGVDPNTEAFF.

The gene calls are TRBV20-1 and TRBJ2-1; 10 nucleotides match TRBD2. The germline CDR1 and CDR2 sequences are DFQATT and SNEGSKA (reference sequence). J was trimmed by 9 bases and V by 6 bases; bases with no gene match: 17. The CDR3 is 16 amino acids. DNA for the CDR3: TGCAGTGCCCTAGGGGGGTCTAGCGGGAGTTTGGGTGAGCAGTTCTTC. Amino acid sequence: CSALGGSSGSLGEQFF.

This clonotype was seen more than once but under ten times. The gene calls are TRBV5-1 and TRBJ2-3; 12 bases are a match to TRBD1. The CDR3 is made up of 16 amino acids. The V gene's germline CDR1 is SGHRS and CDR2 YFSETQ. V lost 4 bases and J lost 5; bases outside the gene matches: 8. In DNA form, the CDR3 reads TGCGCCAGCAGCATGCACCGGGACAGGGGGCAAGATACGCAGTATTTT. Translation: CASSMHRDRGQDTQYF.

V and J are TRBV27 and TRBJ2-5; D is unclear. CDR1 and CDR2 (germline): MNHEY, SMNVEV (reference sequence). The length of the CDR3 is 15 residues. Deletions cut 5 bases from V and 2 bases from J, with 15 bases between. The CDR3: CASSTQTGVQETQYF. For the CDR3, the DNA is TGTGCCAGCAGTACCCAGACGGGTGTTCAAGAGACCCAGTACTTC.

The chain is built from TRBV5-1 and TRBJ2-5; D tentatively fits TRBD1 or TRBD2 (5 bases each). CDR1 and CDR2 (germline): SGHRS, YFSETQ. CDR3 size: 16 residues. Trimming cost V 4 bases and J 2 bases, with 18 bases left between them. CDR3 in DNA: TGCGCCAGCAGCAGACCTCCGGGACGGGGTCAAGAGACCCAGTACTTC. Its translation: CASSRPPGRGQETQYF.

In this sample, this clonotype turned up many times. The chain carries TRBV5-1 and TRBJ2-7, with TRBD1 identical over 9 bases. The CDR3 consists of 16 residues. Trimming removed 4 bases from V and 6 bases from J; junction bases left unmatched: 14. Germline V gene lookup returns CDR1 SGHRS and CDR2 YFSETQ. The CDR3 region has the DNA TGCGCCAGCAGCCCGGCTTCTCGACAGGGGGGACCCGAGCAGTACTTC. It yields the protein CASSPASRQGGPEQYF.

In DNA form, the CDR3 reads TGTGCCAGCAGCGCCTATAGCGGGGGTAGGGATGAGCAGTTCTTC. Translation gives CASSAYSGGRDEQFF. V and J are TRBV7-9 and TRBJ2-1; 9 bases are a match to TRBD2. After removal of 5 bases from V and 8 bases from J, the junction contained 10 bases not matched to a gene. The CDR3 covers 15 residues. Germline CDR1 SEHNR, CDR2 FQNEAQ (reference sequence).